The text below deals with one T cell receptor beta chain. Antigen: not known. CDR3 size: 16 residues. Germline V gene data show CDR1 as SGDLS and CDR2 as YYNGEE. The V and J ends lost 0 bases and 0 bases respectively, with 10 bases between them. These data come from a study of graft-versus-host responses after intestinal transplantation. Study in general: The transplants performed in recipients were multivisceral, liver-intestinal, or isolated intestinal. Tacrolimus and steroids were given for around three years to all recipients after anti-thymocyte globulin induction.

TCRdb keeps only in-frame clones here, not all; method: immunoSEQ multiplex PCR. The table has some 100,000 clones, roughly 87% seen once. Study conclusions and caveats: The highest levels of circulating GvH clones went along with early declines in HvG clones after transplant. Individuals carrying graft-donor T cell macrochimerism showed high graft-versus-host to host-versus-graft clonal ratios in allografts.

The chain combines TRBV9 with TRBJ2-1; maybe TRBD1 (7 bases). The sample consisted of unstimulated CD4+ T cells sorted from spleen or lymph node cells, taken before transplant. This sequence was found in a human donor who was the organ donor for an intestinal transplant. Written as DNA, the CDR3 is TGTGCCAGCAGCGTAGATCAGGGGGGCTCCTACAATGAGCAGTTCTTC. This sequence encodes CASSVDQGGSYNEQFF.